A single sample gave rise to the 3 T cell receptor beta chains below, sequenced in a study of blood T cell repertoires in COVID-19. Assay used: immunoSEQ multiplex PCR; TCRdb lists only in-frame clones, some missing. The sample comprises some 100,000 clones, roughly 87% of which are singletons, and over 7% rests with the top ten. The sample consisted of peripheral blood. Receptors originate from a young man in a cohort sampled during active COVID-19.

The chain couples TRBV9 to TRBJ1-3, with D perhaps matching TRBD1 (5 bases). The CDR3 totals 14 residues. With 0 bases removed from V and 1 base from J, the gap between germline ends came to 5 bases. Germline CDR1 and CDR2: SGDLS and YYNGEE. The CDR3 DNA is TGTGCCAGCAGCGTAGCAGGGTCTGGAAACACCATATATTTT. Translated, it gives CASSVAGSGNTIYF.

This clone came up a few times. The chain links TRBV9 to TRBJ1-4; D is unresolved. Germline lookup yields CDR1 SGDLS and CDR2 YYNGEE. Trimming stripped 7 bases from V and 7 bases from J, with 14 bases between. The CDR3 spans 13 residues. In nucleotides, the CDR3 is TGTGCCAGCGGCAGTATGTCGGGTGAAAAACTGTTTTTT. This gives the protein CASGSMSGEKLFF.

The chain couples TRBV19 to TRBJ1-1; a possible D gene is TRBD1 (5 bases). CDR3 size: 15 residues. The germline V and J ends were trimmed by 6 bases and 0 bases, with 14 bases remaining between them. From germline, CDR1 is LNHDA and CDR2 SQIVND (reference sequence). The CDR3 sequence: CASRAGGTMNTEAFF. CDR3 coding DNA: TGTGCCAGTAGAGCCGGGGGAACCATGAACACTGAAGCTTTCTTT.